Below are 22 T cell receptor beta chains sequenced from a single sample in a study of blood T cells in healthy people across ages (dated by TCRdb to about 2015). Library prep was done by 5' RACE. Sequencing took place on an Illumina HiSeq 2500. A second about 6 to 11 cycle PCR used a sample-barcoded 5' primer and a J-beta primer mix. Using fastp trimming at Q25 and MiXCR clonotype assembly, TCRdb reanalyzed the public sequencing data and kept in-frame beta chains. All rows with the same CDR3 protein become a single entry with the most common DNA and genes. This sample comprises 1 million or so distinct CDR3 sequences, 40% to 45% of them detected only once. About 20% of the sample lies in the top ten. Sequencing was performed on blood. These receptors were taken from a woman aged 60-70 years in good health.

This clonotype came up a few times. The chain couples TRBV5-6 to TRBJ2-4; 9 nucleotides line up with TRBD2. CDR1 SGHDT and CDR2 YYEEEE come from the germline V gene. V dropped 0 bases and J dropped 13; count of bases not matched to a gene: 11. The CDR3 spans 15 residues. CDR3 sequence (DNA): TGTGCCAGCAGCTTGGCTGCGGGAGGGCCTTGGGAGCAGTACTTC. This codes for CASSLAAGGPWEQYF.

The chain employs TRBV20-1 and TRBJ2-7; 10 bases agree with TRBD2. J gave up 5 bases and V 6 bases, and 10 bases lay outside the gene matches. Looked up from germline, CDR1 is DFQATT and CDR2 is SNEGSKA (reference sequence). CDR3 length: 14 amino acids. Here the CDR3 DNA reads TGCAGTGCCGTACGGCTAGCGGGAGTCAACGAGCAGTACTTC. It is translated as CSAVRLAGVNEQYF.

The chain has TRBV4-1 and TRBJ2-7; D call uncertain. The V and J ends lost 0 bases and 0 bases respectively, with 6 bases between them. CDR3 size: 14 residues. Germline CDR1 and CDR2: MGHRA and YSYEKL. The DNA for the CDR3 is TGCGCCAGCAGCCAAGAAGACCTCTCCTACGAGCAGTACTTC. Translation gives CASSQEDLSYEQYF.

The V call is TRBV29-1, the J call TRBJ2-5; unclear D gene. With 4 bases removed from V and 0 bases from J, the gap between germline ends came to 6 bases. The CDR3 is 12 amino acids. The germline V gene encodes CDR1 SQVTM and CDR2 ANQGSEA. The CDR3 spells CSVAGDQETQYF. The CDR3 nucleotides read TGCAGCGTTGCCGGCGACCAAGAGACCCAGTACTTC.

The chain carries TRBV3-1 and TRBJ2-1; 7 positions match TRBD1. The J call may be wrong; the DNA end is better matched by TRBJ2-7. CDR3 size: 16 residues. Germline CDR1 reads LGHDT; CDR2 reads YNNKEL (reference sequence). The CDR3, as DNA: TGTGCCAGCAGCCAAGAGAGGGGGCTAGGGTACAATGAGCAGTACTTC. Its protein product is CASSQERGLGYNEQYF.

The rearrangement links TRBV18 to TRBJ2-7; 8 bases map to TRBD2. The end of the DNA fits TRBJ2-5 better, so the J call may be wrong. The CDR3 length is 16 residues. The germline gives CDR1 KGHSH, CDR2 LQKENI. Here the CDR3 DNA reads TGTGCCAGCTCACTTCGAATAGCGGGATTGGAGGGGACCCAGTACTTC. This sequence encodes CASSLRIAGLEGTQYF.

As DNA, the CDR3 is TGCGCCAGCAGCTTGGTGGGGGGGAATTACGAGCAGTACTTC. Translated, it gives CASSLVGGNYEQYF. The rearrangement uses TRBV5-1 and TRBJ2-7; 7 bases match TRBD2. The junction had 4 bases not matched to a gene; V was cut back by 0 bases and J by 4 bases. This CDR3 is 14 amino acids long. CDR1 and CDR2 from the germline V gene are SGHRS and YFSETQ.

This chain joins TRBV5-6 and TRBJ2-1; D is possibly TRBD2 (6 bases). CDR3 size: 15 residues. The V end was cut by 3 bases, the J end by 6 bases, with 16 bases between. Germline loops: CDR1 SGHDT, CDR2 YYEEEE. The CDR3 nucleotides read TGTGCCAGCAGCTACGGGACTTCAACTCTCAATGAGCAGTTCTTC. It encodes CASSYGTSTLNEQFF. The entire variable domain, with the rest obtained from reference TRBV5-6 and TRBJ2-1, is as follows: DAGVTQSPTHLIKTRGQQVTLRCSPKSGHDTVSWYQQALGQGPQFIFQYYEEEERQRGNFPDRFSGHQFPNYSSELNVNALLLGDSALYLCASSYGTSTLNEQFFGPGTRLTVL.

This clonotype was detected a few times. The rearrangement links TRBV12-3 or TRBV12-4 to TRBJ2-5, with TRBD2 matching over 12 bases. The ends lost 5 bases at V and 11 bases at J; junction bases unmatched: 12. The length of the CDR3 is 15 residues. The CDR3, as DNA: TGTGCCAGCAGTCCCCTGACTAGCGGGAGTGGGGAGCAGTACTTC. This sequence encodes CASSPLTSGSGEQYF.

The V call is TRBV5-1, the J call TRBJ1-6; D ambiguous. The CDR3 covers 16 residues. CDR1 SGHRS and CDR2 YFSETQ come from the germline V gene. Trimming cost V 5 bases and J 0 bases, with 12 bases left between them. In DNA form, the CDR3 reads TGCGCCAGCAGTCGCCGGGAGAGCTCCTATAATTCACCCCTCCACTTT. As protein: CASSRRESSYNSPLHF. Full variable domain (remainder filled in from reference TRBV5-1 and TRBJ1-6): KAGVTQTPRYLIKTRGQQVTLSCSPISGHRSVSWYQQTPGQGLQFLFEYFSETQRNKGNFPGRFSGRQFSNSRSEMNVSTLELGDSALYLCASSRRESSYNSPLHFGNGTRLTVT.

The chain couples TRBV5-5 to TRBJ2-7; possibly TRBD1 for D (7 bases). Trimming took 0 bases from V and 10 from J, leaving 26 bases between them. Germline loops: CDR1 SGHKS, CDR2 YYEKEE (reference sequence). The CDR3 has 17 residues. CDR3 loop: CASSLAPRQGGFTYQYF. The CDR3 DNA sequence: TGTGCCAGCAGCTTGGCCCCCCGACAGGGAGGCTTTACGTACCAGTACTTC. Full variable domain (remainder filled in from reference TRBV5-5 and TRBJ2-7): DAGVTQSPTHLIKTRGQQVTLRCSPISGHKSVSWYQQVLGQGPQFIFQYYEKEERGRGNFPDRFSARQFPNYSSELNVNALLLGDSALYLCASSLAPRQGGFTYQYFGPGTRLTVT.

This clonotype was observed a handful of times. This sequence may be a read error, since a much larger clone differs from it by one base. The chain has TRBV12-3 or TRBV12-4 and TRBJ2-6; D is undetermined. V was trimmed by 6 bases and J by 0 bases, leaving 3 bases between them. The CDR3 contains 13 residues. Written as DNA, the CDR3 is TGTGCCAGCAGGTTCTCTGGGGCCAACGTCCTGACTTTC. It yields the protein CASRFSGANVLTF.

CDR3 coding DNA: TGTGCCAGCAGCCAATACCTGGGACAGGGTTATCCTGAAGCTTTCTTT. Its protein product is CASSQYLGQGYPEAFF. The chain carries TRBV14 and TRBJ1-1; TRBD1 aligns across 9 bases. Unmatched junction bases numbered 10, after V lost 2 bases and J lost 6 bases. The CDR3 is made up of 16 amino acids. The germline CDR1 and CDR2 sequences are SGHDN and FVKESK. Supplemented by reference TRBV14 and TRBJ1-1, the full variable domain reads EAGVTQFPSHSVIEKGQTVTLRCDPISGHDNLYWYRRVMGKEIKFLLHFVKESKQDESGMPNNRFLAERTGGTYSTLKVQPAELEDSGVYFCASSQYLGQGYPEAFFGQGTRLTVV.

On this clonotype itself: Sequence at one end of the junction differs from germline and may be a read error. The gene calls are TRBV7-9 and TRBJ2-3; D gene unclear. This CDR3 is 16 amino acids long. Germline V CDR1 and CDR2: SEHNR, FQNEAQ (reference sequence). The CDR3 region is CASSPPPEAVTETQYF. CDR3 DNA: TGTGCCAGCAGCCCCCCTCCCGAGGCCGTCACAGAGACGCAGTATTTT. The variable domain in full, with the rest retrieved from reference TRBV7-9 and TRBJ2-3, is DTGVSQNPRHKITKRGQNVTFRCDPISEHNRLYWYRQTLGQGPEFLTYFQNEAQLEKSRLLSDRFSAERPKGSFSTLEIQRTEQGDSAMYLCASSPPPEAVTETQYFGPGTRLTVL.

This clonotype was recorded only once. The CDR3 protein is CACGTGRYEQYF. The CDR3 nucleotides are TGTGCCTGCGGGACAGGTCGCTACGAGCAGTACTTC. This sequence joins TRBV30 and TRBJ2-7, with 8 positions matching TRBD1. V was pared by 6 bases and J by 3 bases, with 4 bases of the junction left unmatched. Germline lookup yields CDR1 GTSNPN and CDR2 SVGIG (reference sequence). The CDR3 totals 12 residues.

The gene calls are TRBV12-3 or TRBV12-4 and TRBJ1-4; weak D call: TRBD1 (6 bases). CDR3 length: 12 residues. The V end lost 6 bases, the J end lost 12 bases, and 14 bases lay between the germline ends. This CDR3 reads CASRPRGLELFF. CDR3 nucleotides: TGTGCCAGCAGGCCCCGGGGGCTTGAACTGTTTTTT.

This sequence joins TRBV28 and TRBJ1-1; no definite D call. Germline CDR1 and CDR2: MDHEN and SYDVKM. CDR3 length equals 15 residues. V was trimmed by 7 bases and J by 5 bases, leaving 20 bases between them. CDR3 nucleotide sequence: TGTGCCAGCACCCTCCTTGAGGACCGGACTACTGAAGCTTTCTTT. It is translated as CASTLLEDRTTEAFF. Complete variable domain (other parts from reference TRBV28 and TRBJ1-1): DVKVTQSSRYLVKRTGEKVFLECVQDMDHENMFWYRQDPGLGLRLIYFSYDVKMKEKGDIPEGYSVSREKKERFSLILESASTNQTSMYLCASTLLEDRTTEAFFGQGTRLTVV.

This clonotype came up once. A far larger clone is off by one base, so a read error is likely. The rearrangement joins TRBV27 to TRBJ2-5; 10 bases are shared with TRBD1. The J call may be incorrect, as the DNA end agrees better with TRBJ2-7. Germline CDR1 reads MNHEY; CDR2 reads SMNVEV (reference sequence). This CDR3 is built from 14 residues. The CDR3 sequence is CASSPRQGAHEQYF. The CDR3 coding sequence is TGTGCCAGCAGTCCACGACAGGGGGCCCACGAGCAGTACTTC.

The chain is built from TRBV27 and TRBJ2-1; TRBD2 is a possible D gene (6 bases). From germline, CDR1 is MNHEY and CDR2 SMNVEV (reference sequence). V was shortened by 5 bases and J by 0 bases, with 17 bases between the two germline ends. The CDR3 extends over 17 amino acids. CDR3 coding DNA: TGTGCCAGCAGTACAAGGTGGGGGGAAAGCTCCTACAATGAGCAGTTCTTC. Translated: CASSTRWGESSYNEQFF.

The rearrangement uses TRBV27 and TRBJ2-4; maybe TRBD1 (6 bases). Trimming cost V 6 bases and J 7 bases, with 13 bases left between them. The CDR3 contains 13 residues. Per the germline V gene, CDR1 is MNHEY and CDR2 is SMNVEV (reference sequence). The CDR3 region has the DNA TGTGCCAGCAGCATACCTACAGGGAACATTCAGTACTTC. This encodes CASSIPTGNIQYF.

This clonotype was found once. The chain links TRBV7-6 to TRBJ2-7, with 9 bases matching TRBD1. Looked up from germline, CDR1 is SGHVS and CDR2 is FNYEAQ. V shed 4 bases, J shed 3 bases, and the junction held 16 bases outside the gene matches. The CDR3 runs to 18 residues. CDR3 region: CASSSLEDRGINFYEQYF. The CDR3 DNA is TGTGCCAGCAGCTCCCTGGAAGACAGGGGGATTAACTTCTACGAGCAGTACTTC. Using reference TRBV7-6 and TRBJ2-7 for the parts outside the CDR3, the full variable domain is GAGVSQSPRYKVTKRGQDVALRCDPISGHVSLYWYRQALGQGPEFLTYFNYEAQQDKSGLPNDRFSAERPEGSISTLTIQRTEQRDSAMYRCASSSLEDRGINFYEQYFGPGTRLTVT.

The rearrangement joins TRBV7-3 to TRBJ2-7, with D hard to call. The V end was cut by 5 bases, the J end by 3 bases, with 14 bases between. The CDR3 is made up of 14 amino acids. Germline-derived CDR1 and CDR2 are SGHTA and FQGTGA. The CDR3 coding sequence is TGTGCCAGCAGCGCAATGACCGCTAACTACGAGCAGTACTTC. It is translated as CASSAMTANYEQYF.